These T cell receptor beta chains were read from a single sample in a study of T cell repertoires in aging, cancer and after chemotherapy. Via MiXCR, TCRdb re-called the multiplex PCR reads, giving one row per CDR3 protein. This sample has 20,000 or so distinct CDR3 sequences; 30% to 45% occur once, and the top ten carry 15% to 20%. The sequenced material came from blood. Every receptor here comes from a human donor with a solid tumor. Both conserved end residues are part of each CDR3. A D gene is named only where the DNA matches it firmly. Only part of the rows carry a size: once, few, many, or a class if the clone is expanded.

d_gene: TRBD1; abundance: NA; v_gene: TRBV7-9; j_gene: TRBJ2-2; CDR3aa: CASSPTVPGQRGGELFF; CDR3nt: TGTGCCAGCAGCCCCACGGTCCCGGGACAGCGAGGGGGGGAGCTGTTTTTT
d_gene: NA; abundance: few; v_gene: TRBV19; j_gene: TRBJ2-1; CDR3aa: CASSIRYNEQFF; CDR3nt: TGTGCCAGTAGTATAAGATACAATGAGCAGTTCTTC
d_gene: NA; abundance: few; v_gene: TRBV19; j_gene: TRBJ1-1; CDR3aa: CAARVSMNTEAFF; CDR3nt: TGTGCGGCCCGGGTTTCCATGAACACTGAAGCTTTCTTT
d_gene: NA; abundance: NA; v_gene: TRBV5-4; j_gene: TRBJ1-2; CDR3aa: CASSFQVRDGYTF; CDR3nt: TGTGCCAGCAGCTTCCAGGTGCGCGACGGCTACACCTTC
d_gene: TRBD2; abundance: NA; v_gene: TRBV6-2/TRBV6-3; j_gene: TRBJ2-3; CDR3aa: CASRALTSGGPGGTDTQYF; CDR3nt: TGTGCCAGCAGGGCCCTGACTAGCGGGGGCCCGGGAGGCACAGATACGCAGTATTTT
d_gene: NA; abundance: NA; v_gene: TRBV13; j_gene: TRBJ2-7; CDR3aa: CASSARRSHEQYF; CDR3nt: TGTGCCAGCAGCGCCCGGCGGTCCCACGAGCAGTACTTC
d_gene: TRBD1; abundance: once; v_gene: TRBV5-1; j_gene: TRBJ1-6; CDR3aa: CASSLNRGDSPLHF; CDR3nt: TGCGCCAGCAGCTTGAACAGGGGGGATTCACCCCTCCACTTT
d_gene: NA; abundance: NA; v_gene: TRBV30; j_gene: TRBJ1-2; CDR3aa: CAWSVTTRYGYTF; CDR3nt: TGTGCCTGGAGTGTAACAACCCGGTATGGCTACACCTTC
d_gene: NA; abundance: few; v_gene: TRBV19; j_gene: TRBJ1-5; CDR3aa: CASSIGASNQPQHF; CDR3nt: TGTGCCAGTAGTATTGGCGCTAGCAATCAGCCCCAGCATTTT
d_gene: TRBD1; abundance: few; v_gene: TRBV29-1; j_gene: TRBJ1-2; CDR3aa: CSARDRDGYTF; CDR3nt: TGCAGCGCCCGGGACAGGGATGGCTACACCTTC
d_gene: NA; abundance: NA; v_gene: TRBV15; j_gene: TRBJ2-3; CDR3aa: CATSRDPADTQYF; CDR3nt: TGTGCCACCAGCAGAGATCCAGCGGATACGCAGTATTTT
d_gene: TRBD2; abundance: NA; v_gene: TRBV5-6; j_gene: TRBJ2-7; CDR3aa: CASSFFSGRAAYEQYF; CDR3nt: TGTGCCAGCAGTTTTTTTAGCGGGAGGGCCGCCTACGAGCAGTACTTC
d_gene: TRBD2; abundance: medium-sized; v_gene: TRBV29-1; j_gene: TRBJ2-1; CDR3aa: CSVEGGLANEQFF; CDR3nt: TGCAGCGTTGAAGGGGGACTAGCCAATGAGCAGTTCTTC
d_gene: NA; abundance: NA; v_gene: TRBV5-6; j_gene: TRBJ1-4; CDR3aa: CASSKAQGGEKLFF; CDR3nt: TGTGCCAGCAGTAAAGCCCAAGGGGGTGAAAAACTGTTTTTT
d_gene: NA; abundance: few; v_gene: TRBV5-4; j_gene: TRBJ2-7; CDR3aa: CASSLDLGIRGTYEQYF; CDR3nt: TGTGCCAGCAGCTTGGATCTGGGGATAAGGGGCACCTACGAGCAGTACTTC
d_gene: NA; abundance: NA; v_gene: TRBV5-6; j_gene: TRBJ2-7; CDR3aa: CASSFRNSPEQYF; CDR3nt: TGTGCCAGCAGCTTTCGGAACTCTCCCGAGCAGTACTTC
d_gene: NA; abundance: NA; v_gene: TRBV19; j_gene: TRBJ1-5; CDR3aa: CASRQVQGWGQPQHF; CDR3nt: TGTGCCAGCCGTCAGGTTCAGGGGTGGGGTCAGCCCCAGCATTTT
d_gene: NA; abundance: NA; v_gene: TRBV6-6; j_gene: TRBJ2-1; CDR3aa: CASSQPDPPRLFF; CDR3nt: TGTGCCAGCAGCCAACCAGACCCTCCCCGCTTGTTCTTC
d_gene: NA; abundance: NA; v_gene: TRBV10-3; j_gene: TRBJ1-4; CDR3aa: CAISESFLGEGEKLFF; CDR3nt: TGTGCCATCAGTGAATCTTTTCTCGGGGAGGGTGAAAAACTGTTTTTT
d_gene: NA; abundance: few; v_gene: TRBV6-1; j_gene: TRBJ1-4; CDR3aa: CASSPRQLNEKLFF; CDR3nt: TGTGCCAGCAGTCCCCGACAGCTTAATGAAAAACTGTTTTTT
d_gene: NA; abundance: NA; v_gene: TRBV18; j_gene: TRBJ2-2; CDR3aa: CASSPQVTGELFF; CDR3nt: TGTGCCAGCTCACCACAGGTCACCGGGGAGCTGTTTTTT
d_gene: NA; abundance: few; v_gene: TRBV6-1; j_gene: TRBJ1-6; CDR3aa: CASSESRASRGSPLHF; CDR3nt: TGTGCCAGCAGTGAAAGTAGGGCGAGCCGGGGATCACCCCTCCACTTT
d_gene: TRBD2; abundance: NA; v_gene: TRBV7-2; j_gene: TRBJ2-1; CDR3aa: CASSTGRGGPYNEQFF; CDR3nt: TGTGCCAGCAGCACAGGGCGGGGGGGCCCCTACAATGAGCAGTTCTTC
d_gene: NA; abundance: few; v_gene: TRBV6-6; j_gene: TRBJ2-2; CDR3aa: CASSDGLNTGELFF; CDR3nt: TGTGCCAGCAGTGACGGGTTGAACACCGGGGAGCTGTTTTTT
d_gene: TRBD2; abundance: NA; v_gene: TRBV4-2; j_gene: TRBJ2-3; CDR3aa: CASSQDQGRGVDTQYF; CDR3nt: TGTGCCAGCAGCCAAGATCAAGGGCGGGGGGTAGATACGCAGTATTTT
d_gene: TRBD1; abundance: NA; v_gene: TRBV24-1; j_gene: TRBJ1-1; CDR3aa: CATSEQGGTEAFF; CDR3nt: TGTGCCACCAGTGAGCAGGGGGGCACTGAAGCTTTCTTT
d_gene: NA; abundance: NA; v_gene: TRBV5-1; j_gene: TRBJ2-7; CDR3aa: CASSVGSYEQYF; CDR3nt: TGCGCCAGCAGCGTCGGTTCCTACGAGCAGTACTTC
d_gene: TRBD1; abundance: NA; v_gene: TRBV13; j_gene: TRBJ2-7; CDR3aa: CASSQESGQFNEQYF; CDR3nt: TGTGCCAGCAGCCAGGAATCGGGACAGTTCAACGAGCAGTACTTC
d_gene: NA; abundance: few; v_gene: TRBV10-3; j_gene: TRBJ2-3; CDR3aa: CAISDPRGPSTDTQYF; CDR3nt: TGTGCCATCTCGGACCCGCGGGGGCCTAGCACAGATACGCAGTATTTT
d_gene: NA; abundance: NA; v_gene: TRBV27; j_gene: TRBJ2-1; CDR3aa: CASSEGVIYNEQFF; CDR3nt: TGTGCCAGCAGTGAGGGGGTTATTTACAATGAGCAGTTCTTC
d_gene: TRBD1; abundance: medium-sized; v_gene: TRBV30; j_gene: TRBJ1-5; CDR3aa: CAWSYLRAGGEGDQPQHF; CDR3nt: TGTGCCTGGAGTTACCTCCGGGCAGGGGGCGAGGGTGATCAGCCCCAGCATTTT
d_gene: NA; abundance: few; v_gene: TRBV7-2; j_gene: TRBJ2-3; CDR3aa: CASSGGNTQYF; CDR3nt: TGTGCCAGCAGCGGGGGCAATACGCAGTATTTT
d_gene: TRBD1; abundance: NA; v_gene: TRBV4-1; j_gene: TRBJ1-1; CDR3aa: CASSRQGMNTEAFF; CDR3nt: TGCGCCAGCAGCCGACAGGGTATGAACACTGAAGCTTTCTTT
d_gene: NA; abundance: NA; v_gene: TRBV27; j_gene: TRBJ1-5; CDR3aa: CASSWGLGNQPQHF; CDR3nt: TGTGCCAGCAGCTGGGGGCTGGGCAATCAGCCCCAGCATTTT
d_gene: TRBD2; abundance: medium-sized; v_gene: TRBV19; j_gene: TRBJ2-3; CDR3aa: CASMAGLAARTDTQYF; CDR3nt: TGTGCCAGTATGGCAGGACTAGCGGCTCGTACAGATACGCAGTATTTT
d_gene: NA; abundance: NA; v_gene: TRBV20-1; j_gene: TRBJ2-2; CDR3aa: CSAISVNTGELFF; CDR3nt: TGCAGTGCTATTAGCGTGAACACCGGGGAGCTGTTTTTT
d_gene: TRBD2; abundance: NA; v_gene: TRBV14; j_gene: TRBJ2-7; CDR3aa: CASSYGSGASYEQYF; CDR3nt: TGTGCCAGCAGCTACGGTAGCGGGGCATCCTACGAGCAGTACTTC
d_gene: NA; abundance: few; v_gene: TRBV6-2/TRBV6-3; j_gene: TRBJ1-2; CDR3aa: CASSKGQIGYTF; CDR3nt: TGTGCCAGCAGCAAGGGGCAGATTGGCTACACCTTC
d_gene: TRBD2; abundance: NA; v_gene: TRBV6-5; j_gene: TRBJ2-5; CDR3aa: CASSAGGQGTQYF; CDR3nt: TGTGCCAGCTCTGCGGGAGGACAAGGGACCCAGTACTTC
d_gene: NA; abundance: few; v_gene: TRBV27; j_gene: TRBJ1-2; CDR3aa: CATSRGPNYGYTF; CDR3nt: TGTGCCACCTCGCGGGGCCCTAACTATGGCTACACCTTC
d_gene: NA; abundance: NA; v_gene: TRBV18; j_gene: TRBJ2-5; CDR3aa: CASSLEQETHYF; CDR3nt: TGTGCCAGCTCACTCGAACAAGAGACCCATTACTTC
d_gene: TRBD1; abundance: NA; v_gene: TRBV5-6; j_gene: TRBJ1-2; CDR3aa: CASSDLDRVHGYTF; CDR3nt: TGTGCCAGCAGCGACCTGGACAGGGTCCATGGCTACACCTTC
d_gene: TRBD2; abundance: NA; v_gene: TRBV6-2/TRBV6-3; j_gene: TRBJ2-1; CDR3aa: CASTPLAGESYNEQFF; CDR3nt: TGTGCCAGCACTCCCTTGGCGGGAGAATCCTACAATGAGCAGTTCTTC
d_gene: TRBD2; abundance: few; v_gene: TRBV12-3/TRBV12-4; j_gene: TRBJ2-3; CDR3aa: CASSPADIAGLIRLTDTQYF; CDR3nt: TGTGCCAGCAGCCCCGCGGATATAGCGGGACTCATTCGCCTTACAGATACGCAGTATTTT
d_gene: NA; abundance: NA; v_gene: TRBV18; j_gene: TRBJ2-4; CDR3aa: CASSPLSGAQAKNIQYF; CDR3nt: TGTGCCAGCTCACCACTGTCGGGGGCGCAAGCCAAAAACATTCAGTACTTC
d_gene: NA; abundance: NA; v_gene: TRBV15; j_gene: TRBJ2-3; CDR3aa: CATSRAAGGTDTQYF; CDR3nt: TGTGCCACCAGCAGAGCGGCAGGGGGGACAGATACGCAGTATTTT
d_gene: TRBD2; abundance: NA; v_gene: TRBV19; j_gene: TRBJ2-1; CDR3aa: CASSIGGTSGENEQFF; CDR3nt: TGTGCCAGTAGTATAGGGGGGACTAGCGGGGAGAATGAGCAGTTCTTC
d_gene: TRBD2; abundance: NA; v_gene: TRBV18; j_gene: TRBJ2-2; CDR3aa: CASSRQAGGNTGGLFF; CDR3nt: TGTGCCAGCTCACGGCAAGCGGGAGGCAACACCGGGGGGCTGTTTTTT
d_gene: NA; abundance: NA; v_gene: TRBV2; j_gene: TRBJ2-5; CDR3aa: CASRKDEETQYF; CDR3nt: TGTGCCAGCAGGAAGGATGAAGAGACCCAGTACTTC
d_gene: TRBD2; abundance: NA; v_gene: TRBV30; j_gene: TRBJ2-1; CDR3aa: CAWTNLAGEINEQFF; CDR3nt: TGTGCCTGGACAAATCTAGCGGGAGAGATTAATGAGCAGTTCTTC
d_gene: NA; abundance: few; v_gene: TRBV19; j_gene: TRBJ2-7; CDR3aa: CASSSEETYEQYF; CDR3nt: TGTGCCAGTAGCAGTGAGGAAACCTACGAGCAGTACTTC
d_gene: NA; abundance: medium-sized; v_gene: TRBV19; j_gene: TRBJ2-5; CDR3aa: CASGTFRETQYF; CDR3nt: TGTGCCAGCGGGACGTTCCGAGAGACCCAGTACTTC
d_gene: TRBD2; abundance: NA; v_gene: TRBV5-6; j_gene: TRBJ2-1; CDR3aa: CASSLAGLASNEQFF; CDR3nt: TGTGCCAGCAGCTTGGCAGGACTAGCGTCGAATGAGCAGTTCTTC